Shown below are 11 T cell receptor beta chains from a single sample sequenced in a study of CD8 T cells in ankylosing spondylitis. TCRdb called the 5' RACE reads again in MiXCR, with one record for every CDR3 protein. The table includes 20,000 to 30,000 distinct CDR3 sequences, 2.5% to 3% detected once. Sequenced sample: blood, either unsorted or a sorted T cell fraction (not recorded which). The receptor source for this set is a female donor with ankylosing spondylitis or in good health (not recorded which).

This clonotype was observed many times. V is TRBV9 and J is TRBJ1-2; no firm D call. V shed 0 bases and J shed 0 bases, with 9 bases lying between them. This CDR3 is built from 15 residues. CDR1 and CDR2 from the germline V gene are SGDLS and YYNGEE. Here the CDR3 DNA reads TGTGCCAGCAGCGTAGACCAAGGAGCTAACTATGGCTACACCTTC. Encoded protein: CASSVDQGANYGYTF.

The sample holds many counts of this clonotype. V is TRBV9 and J is TRBJ2-2; weak D call: TRBD2 (5 bases). This CDR3 has 17 residues. V lost 0 bases and J lost 6, with 18 bases in between. Germline-derived CDR1 and CDR2 are SGDLS and YYNGEE. The DNA of the CDR3 is TGTGCCAGCAGCGTAGATGAGGGAGTCGGGTGGTCCGGGGAGCTGTTTTTT. Its protein product is CASSVDEGVGWSGELFF.

This clonotype was recorded many times. The rearrangement links TRBV9 to TRBJ2-1, with 8 nucleotides matching TRBD1. Germline V gene lookup returns CDR1 SGDLS and CDR2 YYNGEE. The CDR3 has 16 residues. The ends lost 0 bases at V and 5 bases at J; junction bases unmatched: 7. The CDR3 region is CASSVGSGTGNNEQFF. CDR3 coding DNA: TGTGCCAGCAGCGTAGGTTCCGGGACAGGAAACAATGAGCAGTTCTTC.

Many counts were recorded for this clonotype. The V gene is TRBV9, the J gene TRBJ2-5; a weak D match, TRBD2 (6 bases). The CDR3 consists of 16 residues. Per the germline V gene, CDR1 is SGDLS and CDR2 is YYNGEE. The germline V and J ends were trimmed by 4 bases and 1 base, with 17 bases remaining between them. The CDR3 nucleotides read TGTGCCAGCAGCCCAACCGGGGGAATGTCCCAAGAGACCCAGTACTTC. The encoded protein is CASSPTGGMSQETQYF.

In this sample, this clonotype turned up many times. The J gene is TRBJ2-3, the V gene TRBV9; 8 bases match TRBD2. Germline-derived CDR1 and CDR2 are SGDLS and YYNGEE. The CDR3 extends over 17 amino acids. V was clipped by 1 base and J by 0 bases; unmatched bases: 7. The CDR3 DNA reads as TGTGCCAGCAGCGTAAGTGCTAGCGGGTACAGCACAGATACGCAGTATTTT. Amino acid sequence: CASSVSASGYSTDTQYF. Supplemented by reference TRBV9 and TRBJ2-3, the full variable domain reads DSGVTQTPKHLITATGQRVTLRCSPRSGDLSVYWYQQSLDQGLQFLIQYYNGEERAKGNILERFSAQQFPDLHSELNLSSLELGDSALYFCASSVSASGYSTDTQYFGPGTRLTVL.

At least ten counts were recorded for this clonotype. The V gene is TRBV9, the J gene TRBJ2-1; D not resolved. The V and J ends lost 0 bases and 3 bases respectively, with 7 bases between them. Germline V CDR1 and CDR2: SGDLS, YYNGEE. CDR3 length: 14 amino acids. The CDR3 reads CASSVGSHYNEQFF. CDR3 bases: TGTGCCAGCAGCGTAGGTTCTCACTACAATGAGCAGTTCTTC. The full variable domain, rest sourced from reference TRBV9 and TRBJ2-1, is DSGVTQTPKHLITATGQRVTLRCSPRSGDLSVYWYQQSLDQGLQFLIQYYNGEERAKGNILERFSAQQFPDLHSELNLSSLELGDSALYFCASSVGSHYNEQFFGPGTRLTVL.

This clonotype was seen ten or more times. CDR3 sequence reads: CASSVNPGSGEKLFF. The CDR3, as DNA: TGTGCCAGCAGCGTCAACCCGGGGAGCGGTGAAAAACTGTTTTTT. The chain has TRBV9 and TRBJ1-4; D unresolved. This CDR3 has 15 amino acids. V gave up 2 bases and J gave up 7 bases, with 15 bases separating them. Per germline, CDR1 SGDLS and CDR2 YYNGEE. Full variable domain (remainder filled in from reference TRBV9 and TRBJ1-4): DSGVTQTPKHLITATGQRVTLRCSPRSGDLSVYWYQQSLDQGLQFLIQYYNGEERAKGNILERFSAQQFPDLHSELNLSSLELGDSALYFCASSVNPGSGEKLFFGSGTQLSVL.

There are many counts of this clonotype. The chain couples TRBV9 to TRBJ1-3; 9 bases line up with TRBD1. After removal of 0 bases from V and 5 bases from J, the junction contained 6 bases not matched to a gene. The CDR3 runs to 16 residues. Germline V gene data show CDR1 as SGDLS and CDR2 as YYNGEE. The DNA of the CDR3 is TGTGCCAGCAGCGTAGCCTCCGGGACAGGGAGAAACACCATATATTTT. The encoded protein is CASSVASGTGRNTIYF.

This clonotype was seen ten or more times. The chain joins TRBV9 to TRBJ2-3; 7 nucleotides agree with TRBD2. Germline values: CDR1 SGDLS, CDR2 YYNGEE. The length of the CDR3 is 14 residues. Trimming removed 1 base from V and 6 bases from J; junction bases left unmatched: 5. CDR3 sequence (DNA): TGTGCCAGCAGCGTAATCGGGGAGGGGGATACGCAGTATTTT. Protein product: CASSVIGEGDTQYF.

In its sample, this clonotype was seen many times. This chain joins TRBV9 and TRBJ1-1; D ambiguous. Germline V lookup: CDR1 SGDLS, CDR2 YYNGEE. This CDR3 is built from 15 residues. With 0 bases removed from V and 0 bases from J, the gap between germline ends came to 9 bases. The CDR3 nucleotides are TGTGCCAGCAGCGTAGATGGACTCCTGAACACTGAAGCTTTCTTT. This gives the protein CASSVDGLLNTEAFF.

This clonotype was seen at least ten times. V is TRBV9 and J is TRBJ2-1; 16 nucleotides align to TRBD2. This CDR3 is 18 amino acids long. Germline lookup yields CDR1 SGDLS and CDR2 YYNGEE. J lost 6 bases, V lost 4 bases, and 10 bases had no gene match. CDR3 residues: CASSRGTSGGALANEQFF. The CDR3 nucleotides are TGTGCCAGCAGCAGGGGGACTAGCGGGGGGGCCCTAGCCAATGAGCAGTTCTTC.